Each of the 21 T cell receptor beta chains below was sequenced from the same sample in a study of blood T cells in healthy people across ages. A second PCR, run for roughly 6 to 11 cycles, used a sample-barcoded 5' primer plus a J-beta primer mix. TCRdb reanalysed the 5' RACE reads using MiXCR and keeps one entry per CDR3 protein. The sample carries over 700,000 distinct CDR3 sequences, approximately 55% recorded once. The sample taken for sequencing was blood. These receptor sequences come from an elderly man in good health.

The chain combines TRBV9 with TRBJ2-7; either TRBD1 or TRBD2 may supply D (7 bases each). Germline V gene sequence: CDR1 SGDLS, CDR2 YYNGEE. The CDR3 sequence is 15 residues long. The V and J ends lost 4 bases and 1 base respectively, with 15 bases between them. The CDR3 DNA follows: TGTGCCAGCAGCTCAGGGGGGGCCGGATCCTACGAGCAGTACTTC. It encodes CASSSGGAGSYEQYF.

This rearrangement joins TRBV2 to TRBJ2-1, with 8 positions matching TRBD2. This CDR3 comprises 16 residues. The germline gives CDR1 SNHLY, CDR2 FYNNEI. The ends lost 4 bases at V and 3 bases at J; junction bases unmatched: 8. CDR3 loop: CASSGLGTRGYNEQFF. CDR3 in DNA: TGTGCCAGCAGTGGGCTTGGGACTAGGGGCTACAATGAGCAGTTCTTC.

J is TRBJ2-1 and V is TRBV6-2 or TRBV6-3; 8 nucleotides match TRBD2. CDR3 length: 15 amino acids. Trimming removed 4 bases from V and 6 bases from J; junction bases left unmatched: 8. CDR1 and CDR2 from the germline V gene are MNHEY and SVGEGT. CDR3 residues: CASSSGTRTRNEQFF. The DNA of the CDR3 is TGTGCCAGCAGTTCCGGGACTAGGACTCGCAATGAGCAGTTCTTC.

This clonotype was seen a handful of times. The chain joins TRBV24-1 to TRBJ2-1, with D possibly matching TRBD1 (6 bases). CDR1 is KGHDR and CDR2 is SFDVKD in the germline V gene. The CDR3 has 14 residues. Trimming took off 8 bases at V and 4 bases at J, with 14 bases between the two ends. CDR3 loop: CATMDRAAYNEQFF. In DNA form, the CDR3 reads TGTGCCACCATGGACAGAGCGGCTTACAATGAGCAGTTCTTC.

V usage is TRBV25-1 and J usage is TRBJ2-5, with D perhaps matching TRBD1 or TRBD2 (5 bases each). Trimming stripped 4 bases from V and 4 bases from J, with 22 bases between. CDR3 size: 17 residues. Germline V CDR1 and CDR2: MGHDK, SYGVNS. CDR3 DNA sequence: TGTGCCAGCAGTGCCATCACTGGGACGGGCCCCCGAGAGACCCAGTACTTC. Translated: CASSAITGTGPRETQYF.

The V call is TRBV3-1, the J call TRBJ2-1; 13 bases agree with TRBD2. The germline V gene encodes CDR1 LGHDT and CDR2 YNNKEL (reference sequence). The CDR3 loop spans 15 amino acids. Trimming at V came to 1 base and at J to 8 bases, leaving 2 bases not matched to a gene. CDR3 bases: TGTGCCAGCAGCCAAGGACTAGCGGGAGGATATGAGCAGTTCTTC. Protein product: CASSQGLAGGYEQFF.

CDR3 residues: CAISEGTGPYEQYF. CDR3 bases: TGTGCCATCAGTGAGGGGACAGGGCCCTACGAGCAGTACTTC. This sequence joins TRBV10-3 and TRBJ2-4; 9 bases align to TRBD1. The closer fit of TRBJ2-7 to the DNA end suggests the J call may be wrong. The CDR3 covers 14 residues. CDR1 and CDR2 (germline): ENHRY, SYGVKD.

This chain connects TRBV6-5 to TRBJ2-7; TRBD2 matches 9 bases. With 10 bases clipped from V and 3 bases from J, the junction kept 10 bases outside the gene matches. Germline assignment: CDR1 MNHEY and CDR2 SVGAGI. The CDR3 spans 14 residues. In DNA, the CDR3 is TGTGCCACAACCTTGAGGCGGGAGGGCTACGAGCAGTACTTC. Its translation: CATTLRREGYEQYF.

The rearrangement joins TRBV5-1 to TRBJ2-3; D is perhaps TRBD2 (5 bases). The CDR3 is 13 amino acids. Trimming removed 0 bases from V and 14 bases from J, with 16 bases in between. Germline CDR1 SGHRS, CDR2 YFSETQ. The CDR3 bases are TGCGCCAGCAGCTTGGGCCGCGGGTTGGACGCGTATTTT. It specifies CASSLGRGLDAYF. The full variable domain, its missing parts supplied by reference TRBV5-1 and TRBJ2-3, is KAGVTQTPRYLIKTRGQQVTLSCSPISGHRSVSWYQQTPGQGLQFLFEYFSETQRNKGNFPGRFSGRQFSNSRSEMNVSTLELGDSALYLCASSLGRGLDAYFGPGTRLTVL.

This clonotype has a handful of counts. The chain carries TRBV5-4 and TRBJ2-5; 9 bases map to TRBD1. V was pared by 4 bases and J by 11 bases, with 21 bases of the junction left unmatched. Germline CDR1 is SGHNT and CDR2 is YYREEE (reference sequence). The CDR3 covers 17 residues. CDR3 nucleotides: TGTGCCAGCAGCCGACCGAAACAGGGGGCCAAAATGGGTGAGCAGTACTTC. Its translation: CASSRPKQGAKMGEQYF.

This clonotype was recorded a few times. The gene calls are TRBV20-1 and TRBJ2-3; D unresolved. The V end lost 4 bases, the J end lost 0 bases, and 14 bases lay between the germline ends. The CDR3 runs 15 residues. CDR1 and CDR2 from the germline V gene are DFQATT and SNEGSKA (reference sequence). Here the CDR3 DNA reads TGCAGTGCTACCGCGACTCGCGAGAGCACAGATACGCAGTATTTT. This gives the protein CSATATRESTDTQYF.

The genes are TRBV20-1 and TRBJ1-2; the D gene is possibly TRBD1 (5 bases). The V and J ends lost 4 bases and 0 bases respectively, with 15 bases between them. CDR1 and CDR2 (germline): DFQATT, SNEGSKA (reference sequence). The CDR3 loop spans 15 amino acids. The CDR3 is CSAKAPGTANYGYTF. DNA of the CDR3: TGCAGTGCTAAAGCCCCCGGGACGGCTAACTATGGCTACACCTTC.

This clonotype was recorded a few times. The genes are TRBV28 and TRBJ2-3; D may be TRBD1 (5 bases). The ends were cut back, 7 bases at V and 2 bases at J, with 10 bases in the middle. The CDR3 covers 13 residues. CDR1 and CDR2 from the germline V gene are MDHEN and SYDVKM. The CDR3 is CASIDSYTDTQYF. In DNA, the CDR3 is TGTGCCAGCATCGACAGTTACACAGATACGCAGTATTTT.

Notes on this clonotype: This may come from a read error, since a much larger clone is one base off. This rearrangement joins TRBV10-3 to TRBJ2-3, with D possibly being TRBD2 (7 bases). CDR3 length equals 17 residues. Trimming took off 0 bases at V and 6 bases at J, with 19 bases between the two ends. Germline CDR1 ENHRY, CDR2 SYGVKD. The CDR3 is CAISESGGGERRDTQYF. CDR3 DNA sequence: TGTGCCATCAGTGAGTCGGGGGGGGGCGAACGACGGGATACGCAGTATTTT.

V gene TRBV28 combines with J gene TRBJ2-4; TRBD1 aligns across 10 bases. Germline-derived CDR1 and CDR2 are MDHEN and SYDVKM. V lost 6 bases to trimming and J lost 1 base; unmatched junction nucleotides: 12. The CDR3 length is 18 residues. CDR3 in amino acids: CASSRPGTGVLAKNIQYF. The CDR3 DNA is TGTGCCAGCAGCCGTCCCGGGACAGGGGTATTGGCCAAAAACATTCAGTACTTC.

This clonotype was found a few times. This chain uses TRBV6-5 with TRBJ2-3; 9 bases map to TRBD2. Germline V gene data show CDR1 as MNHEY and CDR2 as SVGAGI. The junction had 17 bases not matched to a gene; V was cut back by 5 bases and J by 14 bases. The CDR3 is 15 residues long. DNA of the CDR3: TGTGCCAGCAGTCCAAGCGGGAGGTGGGGGAGATACGCGTATTTT. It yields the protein CASSPSGRWGRYAYF.

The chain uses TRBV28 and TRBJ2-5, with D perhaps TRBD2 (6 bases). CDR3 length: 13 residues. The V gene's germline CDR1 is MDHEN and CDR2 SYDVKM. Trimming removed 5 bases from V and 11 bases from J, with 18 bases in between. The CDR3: CASSGKPTGEQYF. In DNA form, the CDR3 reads TGTGCCAGCAGTGGGAAGCCGACGGGGGAGCAGTACTTC.

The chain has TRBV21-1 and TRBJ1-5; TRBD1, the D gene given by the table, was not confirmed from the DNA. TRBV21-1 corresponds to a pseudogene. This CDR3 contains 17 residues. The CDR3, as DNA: TGTGCCAGCAATAGGGGCGGGGGCCCGTATAGCAATCAGCCCCAGAATTTT. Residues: CASNRGGGPYSNQPQNF.

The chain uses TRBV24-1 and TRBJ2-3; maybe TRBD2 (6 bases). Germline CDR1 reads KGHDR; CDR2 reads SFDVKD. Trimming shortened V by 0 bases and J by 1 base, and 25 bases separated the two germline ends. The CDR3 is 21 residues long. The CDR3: CATSDLPEGTWTCKGTDTQYF. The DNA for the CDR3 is TGTGCCACCAGTGATTTGCCGGAGGGGACTTGGACGTGCAAAGGCACAGATACGCAGTATTTT.

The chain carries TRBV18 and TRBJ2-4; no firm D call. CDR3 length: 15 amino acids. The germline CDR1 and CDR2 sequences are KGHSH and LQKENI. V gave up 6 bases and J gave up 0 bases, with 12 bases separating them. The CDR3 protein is CASSQTVLAKNIQYF. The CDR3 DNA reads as TGTGCCAGCTCGCAGACTGTCCTAGCCAAAAACATTCAGTACTTC.

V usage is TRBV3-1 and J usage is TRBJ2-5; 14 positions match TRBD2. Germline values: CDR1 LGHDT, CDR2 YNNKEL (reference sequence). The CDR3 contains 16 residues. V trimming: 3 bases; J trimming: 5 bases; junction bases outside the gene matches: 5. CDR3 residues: CASSQGTSGSLETQYF. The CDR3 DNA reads TGTGCCAGCAGCCAGGGGACTAGCGGGAGCCTGGAGACCCAGTACTTC.